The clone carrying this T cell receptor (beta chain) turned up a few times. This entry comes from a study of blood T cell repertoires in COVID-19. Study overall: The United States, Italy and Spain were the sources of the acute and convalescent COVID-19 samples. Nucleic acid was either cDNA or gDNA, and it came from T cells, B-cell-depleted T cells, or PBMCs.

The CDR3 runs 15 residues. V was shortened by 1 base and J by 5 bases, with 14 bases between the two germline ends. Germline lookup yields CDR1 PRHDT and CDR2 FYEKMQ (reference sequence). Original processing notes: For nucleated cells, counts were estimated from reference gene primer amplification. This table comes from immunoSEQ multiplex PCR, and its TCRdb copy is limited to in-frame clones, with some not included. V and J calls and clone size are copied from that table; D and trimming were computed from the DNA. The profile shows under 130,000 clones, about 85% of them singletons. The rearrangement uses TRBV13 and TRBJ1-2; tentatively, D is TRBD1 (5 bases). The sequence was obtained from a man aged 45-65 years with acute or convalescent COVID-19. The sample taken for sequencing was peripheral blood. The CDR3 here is CASSLADRFQYGYTF. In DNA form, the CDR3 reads TGTGCCAGCAGCTTAGCCGACAGATTCCAGTATGGCTACACCTTC. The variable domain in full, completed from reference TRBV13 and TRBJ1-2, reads AAGVIQSPRHLIKEKRETATLKCYPIPRHDTVYWYQQGPGQDPQFLISFYEKMQSDKGSIPDRFSAQQFSDYHSELNMSSLELGDSALYFCASSLADRFQYGYTFGSGTRLTVV.